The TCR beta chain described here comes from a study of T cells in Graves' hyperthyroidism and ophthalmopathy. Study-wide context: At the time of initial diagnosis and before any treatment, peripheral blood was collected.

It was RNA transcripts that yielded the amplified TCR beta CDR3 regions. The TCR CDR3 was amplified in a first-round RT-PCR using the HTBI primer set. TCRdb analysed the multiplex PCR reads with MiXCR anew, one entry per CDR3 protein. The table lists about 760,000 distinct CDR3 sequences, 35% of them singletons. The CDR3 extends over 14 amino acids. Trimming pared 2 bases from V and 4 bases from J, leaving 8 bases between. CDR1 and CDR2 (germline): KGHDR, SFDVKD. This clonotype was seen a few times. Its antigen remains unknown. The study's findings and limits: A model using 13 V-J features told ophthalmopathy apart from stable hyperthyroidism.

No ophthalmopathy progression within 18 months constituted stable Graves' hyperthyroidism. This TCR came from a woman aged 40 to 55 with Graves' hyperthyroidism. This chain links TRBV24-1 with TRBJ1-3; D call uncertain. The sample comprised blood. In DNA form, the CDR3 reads TGTGCCACCAGTGATTGGGAAACCGGAAACACCATATATTTT. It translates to CATSDWETGNTIYF.